The T cell receptor beta chain described here comes from a study of cytomegalovirus exposure and HLA in healthy donors (dated by TCRdb to the late 2010s). Notes on the research overall: An earlier analysis of approximately 640 of the donors reported 250 to 350 Gb of sequence data and approximately 110 million unique TCR beta sequences from 150 million to 200 million T cells. An early release covering roughly 640 HLA-typed donors comprised about 290 gigabases of sequencing data and tens of millions of unique TCR sequences. The genetic ancestry cluster associated with self-reported Caucasian donors included 80% to 90% of the roughly 400 genotyped donors. The study aimed to test whether signatures of past pathogen exposure could be identified by cataloging public T cell receptors. The study used immunosequencing to profile the T cell repertoires of approximately 640 subjects and linked those repertoires to cytomegalovirus serostatus. In addition to the first cohort of approximately 650 subjects, a separate validation cohort of approximately 130 different subjects was used. To predict cytomegalovirus infection status, the study brought together high-throughput TCR immunosequencing, statistical association of individual TCRs with disease status, and machine learning. A later analysis re-analyzed previously published TCR beta repertoires from 650 to 800 donors and added high-resolution HLA genotyping to study TCR occurrence patterns. Rather than drawing on any new phenotypic data, the later analysis identified candidate immune exposures from TCR beta sequences and the way those sequences occurred across donors. In an earlier analysis of about 590 of the donors, high-throughput TCR beta sequencing was used to judge whether each TCR beta V gene segment behaved as functional or pseudogenic. Donor age, sex, ethnicity and CMV serostatus were compiled together with the repertoire data. A later genetic analysis used genome-wide SNP genotypes for about 60% of the roughly 670 donors, treating that subset as a discovery cohort. Every repertoire in the discovery cohort had been generated on one and the same sequencing platform. Class I and class II HLA loci were covered by the typing at four-digit resolution. Typing coverage varied by locus: about 629-630 donors for A, B, C, DRB1 and DQB1; more than 500 for DQA1; around 570 for DPA1; around 490 for DPB1. Because of strong linkage in the cohort, roughly five DR-DQ haplotypes were treated as single units for association and clustering. Among 300 to 500 genotyped donors of the cohort, an average of approximately 240,000 unique TCR beta nucleotide sequences was sequenced per donor, of which approximately 19% were non-productive.

Overall study outcomes, separate from this receptor: This cohort had only TCR beta chains sequenced, and the lack of alpha or paired-chain data limited which features could be detected. In a later genetic analysis, fewer N-insertions in productive TCRs were reported among donors in an Asian-associated ancestry cluster than the roughly 700-donor mean. In a later analysis, most CMV-associated TCR beta chains were found to appear HLA-restricted, with HLA associations seemingly driven largely by CMV exposure. Some IMGT-functional V segments, including TRBV6-2 and TRBV6-3, could not be told apart with the 87-base-pair reads, so those segments were excluded. Presence/absence analyses assumed roughly uniform sequencing depth across donors, an assumption that may not hold. A later analysis reported that several top co-occurrence clusters appeared linked to parvovirus B19, influenza, CMV and Epstein-Barr virus. The study gave a list of 150 to 200 TCR beta chains associated with cytomegalovirus. Because counts were too low, about 17 rarely observed V segments, including chromosome 9 orphons, were excluded from the earlier analysis of several hundred of the donors. A later analysis found that HLA-associated TCR beta chains were more clonally expanded and had lower generation probabilities than equally common non-associated chains. The authors suggested that the approach could potentially be extended to other disease states and immunological phenotypes. In a later analysis, TCR association rates were found to vary across HLA loci, with the most associated TCRs seen for DRB1 alleles and the fewest for HLA-C alleles. A later genetic analysis associated a missense DCLRE1C variant with V-gene and J-gene trimming of TCR beta chains, and an independent cohort replicated the association. Broadly in line with IMGT annotations, most TCR beta V segments showed up in productive rearrangements about 87% or about 30% of the time in an earlier analysis of some 590 of the donors. In vitro tests confirmed that a few of the cytomegalovirus-associated TCR beta chains recognize cytomegalovirus antigens. The sequencing pipeline was judged likely to have produced a cluster of highly shared sequence variants as a technical artifact. Cytomegalovirus status was reported to be diagnosed by the classifier with high specificity and sensitivity in both the original and validation cohorts. A later analysis associated about 16,000 TCR beta sequences with specific HLA alleles at a false discovery rate of 0.05. Most TCR sequences were observed very rarely across donors, whereas some public TCRs were present in many individuals. Linkage disequilibrium might explain the correlated functional status among segregating V segments, but an unknown experimental factor could not be excluded. HLA typing was unavailable for some donors at each locus, so association tests used only the typed subset. Strong co-occurrence of HLA alleles, especially DR and DQ, made assigning TCR associations to individual alleles difficult. A further reported finding was that TCR beta sequences accurately predicted the HLA-A and HLA-B alleles for most subjects in the first cohort. For the cohort, immune exposure information was limited to CMV serostatus.

Regarding this clone: What this receptor recognizes is not known. No base quality values were provided; no much bigger clone lies one nucleotide off.

The cohort consisted of hundreds of healthy bone marrow donors. At the time of sampling, all cohort members were nominally healthy, though unrecorded immune exposures were likely present. The donor tested CMV seropositive and was one of the 289 seropositive cohort members. Every donor gave a peripheral blood sample, and the peripheral blood mononuclear cells from that sample were used for TCR beta sequencing. Genomic DNA was extracted from the blood cell samples with the Qiagen DNeasy Blood Extraction Kit. The germline V gene supplies CDR1 SGDLS and CDR2 YYNGEE. The CDR3 holds 14 amino acids from the cysteine to the phenylalanine. Of the read, only the CDR3 DNA is kept; its 42 bases are in frame from base 1. The germline V and J ends show losses of 4 bases and 5 bases respectively, and no gene match explains 6 bases of the junction. The receptor library was made with the immunoSEQ multiplex PCR assay. For the multiplex PCR, a mixture combining 60 forward primers for TCR Vbeta segments and 13 reverse primers for TCR Jbeta segments was used. Amplification of the CDR3 region of rearranged TCR beta genes was performed with a multiplex PCR assay on genomic DNA. On the Illumina HiSeq System, the amplified TCR beta libraries were sequenced as 87-base-pair reads. The source study handled its data this way. Across the 600 to 700 repertoires, a later analysis counted around 80 million unique TCR beta chains, 9.5 million to 12 million of which were shared by at least two donors. Raw reads were error-corrected and collapsed into unique sequences with a nearest-neighbor algorithm that merged closely related sequences to remove PCR and sequencing errors. CDR3 sequences were aligned to IMGT reference sequences to assign V, D and J gene segments. For a sequence to be retained, at least a six-nucleotide match to both a V gene segment and a J gene segment was required. Rearrangements were called productive when the CDR3 lacked stop codons and stayed in frame with V and J; all others were non-productive. CDR3 was defined according to IMGT convention as the region running from the second conserved V-encoded cysteine to the conserved J-encoded phenylalanine. Sequences without an unambiguous match to a single V gene segment were excluded from the earlier analysis of 450 to 750 of the donors. An earlier analysis of a few hundred of the donors classified V segments as functional when productive rearrangements were above 56.7% and as segregating when the standard deviation between donors was above 5%. A statistical classification framework was built for diagnosing cytomegalovirus status from the catalog of TCR beta chain sequences. V and J gene assignment, in a later analysis, came from comparing TCR nucleotide sequences with IMGT/GENE-DB human TR gene sequences. The TCRdist pipeline was used in a later analysis to assign CDR3 sequences and most-parsimonious VDJ recombination scenarios. In a later analysis, each TCR beta chain was defined by its CDR3 amino acid sequence together with its V-gene family, and reads without a unique V-gene family were excluded. In a later analysis, around 650 highly shared, low-generation-probability nucleotide sequences were removed to address suspected cross-contamination and a sequencing artifact. In a later analysis, a clonal expansion index for each public chain was calculated from normalized within-repertoire ranks of inferred template counts. Generation probabilities in a later analysis came from a VDJ recombination model fitted to out-of-frame rearrangements, and those results were checked against IGoR. In a later analysis, hypergeometric tests were used to score TCR-TCR, TCR-HLA and TCR-CMV co-occurrence, with a repertoire-size bias correction applied to TCR pairs. In a later analysis, false discovery rates were estimated by permuting HLA or CMV assignments 20 times. In a later analysis, co-occurring TCRs were grouped using DBSCAN, with TCRdist sequence similarity added in when clustering inside HLA-allele-positive subsets. Repertoires with fewer than 30,000 or more than 120,000 public chains, plus five repertoires with anomalous nucleotide sharing, were excluded from co-occurrence clustering. TCRdb stores this immuneACCESS table with in-frame sequences only. Part of the clones is absent; in the studies checked, under half of the shortfall reflects unresolved V genes, and no reason is known for the rest. From that table come the V and J calls and clone size; the DNA was used to work out D and trimming. The sample table lists roughly 200,000 clones, around 80% of them with a count of one. The ten largest account for around 4.3% of the sample.

The TCR originated in a woman aged 30 to 39 in good health and CMV-seropositive. Sequenced material: PBMCs. The receptor chain draws on TRBV9 and TRBJ2-5, and 9 junction bases match TRBD1. The nucleotide sequence reads TGTGCCAGCAGCCCAACAGGGGGCTGGGAGACCCAGTACTTC. This codes for CASSPTGGWETQYF.